Below, 8 T cell receptor beta chains from the same sample are listed, as sequenced in a study of shared clonotypes between healthy human individuals. Cells designated naive CD8 were CD45RO-negative and were positively selected for CCR7, with terminally differentiated effector memory CD45RA+ cells excluded. TCRdb keeps only in-frame clones here, not all; method: immunoSEQ multiplex PCR. The sample lists some 2,100,000 clones; about 93% were seen once. Sequenced sample: naive CD8+ T cells from PBMCs. The receptor source for this set is a man younger than 35 in good health. Some clones in this sample may be carry-over from other donors' samples.

The V gene is TRBV6-5, the J gene TRBJ2-5, with D maybe TRBD2 (6 bases). The DNA end is more similar to TRBJ2-7, so the J call may be wrong. The CDR3 has 16 amino acids. Germline V gene sequence: CDR1 MNHEY, CDR2 SVGAGI. CDR3 in amino acids: CASSYSPSGLRYEQYF. The CDR3 nucleotides are TGTGCCAGCAGTTACTCTCCTTCGGGACTTCGCTACGAGCAGTACTTC.

This rearrangement joins TRBV5-1 to TRBJ1-1; D not certain. Germline values: CDR1 SGHRS, CDR2 YFSETQ. Trimming removed 4 bases from V and 11 bases from J, with 12 bases in between. The CDR3 length is 11 residues. This CDR3 is CASSDALGAFF. The DNA of the CDR3 is TGCGCCAGCAGCGATGCCTTGGGGGCTTTCTTT.

The chain has TRBV18 and TRBJ1-1; D unresolved. The germline V and J ends were trimmed by 3 bases and 4 bases, with 9 bases remaining between them. The germline gives CDR1 KGHSH, CDR2 LQKENI. The CDR3 is 13 amino acids. In DNA form, the CDR3 reads TGTGCCAGCTCACCCCCGGGAGCCACTGAAGCTTTCTTT. This gives the protein CASSPPGATEAFF.

V gene TRBV9 combines with J gene TRBJ1-3; perhaps TRBD1 as D (5 bases). This CDR3 has 15 amino acids. V lost 3 bases, J lost 2 bases, and 12 bases lay in between. Looked up from germline, CDR1 is SGDLS and CDR2 is YYNGEE. CDR3 nucleotides: TGTGCCAGCAGCGGAGAGGGGACGGCTGGAAACACCATATATTTT. As protein: CASSGEGTAGNTIYF.

The chain joins TRBV28 to TRBJ2-7; TRBD2 is a possible D gene (6 bases). The ends were cut back, 5 bases at V and 4 bases at J, with 18 bases in the middle. Germline lookup yields CDR1 MDHEN and CDR2 SYDVKM. The CDR3 is 15 amino acids. CDR3 amino acids: CASSRTRREFYEQYF. In DNA, the CDR3 is TGTGCCAGCAGTAGAACCCGGAGGGAATTTTACGAGCAGTACTTC.

V usage is TRBV9 and J usage is TRBJ2-1; D uncertain. The V gene lost 4 bases and the J gene lost 4 bases, with 9 bases spanning the gap. CDR3 size: 13 residues. Germline V gives CDR1 SGDLS, CDR2 YYNGEE. The CDR3 reads CASSLTEYNEQFF. The CDR3 bases are TGTGCCAGCAGCTTGACGGAATACAATGAGCAGTTCTTC.

This chain links TRBV28 with TRBJ1-5; D is unclear. In germline, CDR1 is MDHEN, CDR2 SYDVKM. Trimming left V 5 bases short and J 1 base short, with 24 bases between. The CDR3 has 19 residues. The CDR3 here is CASSPVKMEGYGSNQPQHF. The CDR3 DNA reads as TGTGCCAGCAGTCCCGTAAAAATGGAGGGATACGGCAGCAATCAGCCCCAGCATTTT.

The rearrangement uses TRBV10-3 and TRBJ2-1; 10 bases fit TRBD2. The V gene's germline CDR1 is ENHRY and CDR2 SYGVKD. V shed 2 bases, J shed 5 bases, and the junction held 6 bases outside the gene matches. The CDR3 contains 16 residues. The CDR3 spells CAISEPALAGDNEQFF. The CDR3 DNA reads TGTGCCATCAGTGAGCCCGCGCTAGCGGGAGACAATGAGCAGTTCTTC.